A single sample gave rise to the 32 T cell receptor beta chains below, sequenced in a study of regulatory T cells in long-lasting Graves disease. Relying on iRepertoire HTBI primers and Arm-PCR of CDR3 regions, the team built TCR beta libraries. TCRdb reprocessed the multiplex PCR reads with MiXCR, giving one entry per CDR3 protein. The sample lists around 250,000 distinct CDR3 sequences, around 20% seen once, with over 11% in the top ten. The time point: newly diagnosed GD, antithyroid drugs for less than 3 months. Construction of the TCR library relied on RNA isolated from PBMCs. Sequenced here: peripheral blood mononuclear cells (PBMCs), sampled at new diagnosis, from a patient treated with antithyroid drugs. These receptors came from a female donor with Graves disease.

This clonotype came up many times. This chain uses TRBV4-1 with TRBJ1-5; D is ambiguous. Germline-derived CDR1 and CDR2 are MGHRA and YSYEKL. Trimming shortened V by 0 bases and J by 6 bases, and 18 bases separated the two germline ends. This CDR3 is 17 amino acids long. The DNA for the CDR3 is TGCGCCAGCAGCCAAGATCTTTCGGTTGTCATAGGTCAGCCCCAGCATTTT. As protein: CASSQDLSVVIGQPQHF.

J is TRBJ2-7 and V is TRBV28; weak D call: TRBD1 (6 bases). From germline, CDR1 is MDHEN and CDR2 SYDVKM. The length of the CDR3 is 11 residues. V was pared by 5 bases and J by 7 bases, with 9 bases between. The CDR3, as DNA: TGTGCCAGCAGTGTGAGGGGGGAGCAGTACTTC. It is translated as CASSVRGEQYF.

This clonotype was seen many times. The chain combines TRBV30 with TRBJ1-3; D not resolved. The germline CDR1 and CDR2 sequences are GTSNPN and SVGIG (reference sequence). V was cut by 5 bases and J by 4 bases, with 15 bases left in between. The CDR3 sequence is 14 residues long. The CDR3 DNA reads as TGTGCCTGGCGGGAAGGGAATTTCGGAAACACCATATATTTT. Its protein product is CAWREGNFGNTIYF.

This clonotype was seen ten or more times. The rearrangement links TRBV28 to TRBJ1-6; D remains unclear. This CDR3 is built from 14 residues. Germline values: CDR1 MDHEN, CDR2 SYDVKM. The ends were cut back, 6 bases at V and 2 bases at J, with 8 bases in the middle. CDR3 sequence (DNA): TGTGCCAGCAGGGAGATCCCCTATAATTCACCCCTCCACTTT. Encoded protein: CASREIPYNSPLHF.

This clonotype was detected a few times. The V and J genes are TRBV2 and TRBJ2-2; TRBD1 or TRBD2 may be the D gene (5 bases each). The CDR3 has 13 residues. V was cut by 11 bases and J by 5 bases, with 15 bases left in between. CDR1 SNHLY and CDR2 FYNNEI come from the germline V gene. The DNA for the CDR3 is TGTGCCGCAAACACTGGGGGTACCGGGGAGCTGTTTTTT. It codes for CAANTGGTGELFF.

This clonotype showed up many times. The V and J genes are TRBV20-1 and TRBJ2-3; the match to TRBD2 covers 9 bases. Germline assignment: CDR1 DFQATT and CDR2 SNEGSKA (reference sequence). The CDR3 is 16 amino acids. V shed 2 bases, J shed 1 base, and the junction held 7 bases outside the gene matches. Here the CDR3 reads CSARPTASGGTDTQYF. The CDR3 DNA is TGCAGTGCTAGACCCACGGCTAGCGGGGGCACAGATACGCAGTATTTT.

This clonotype was counted once. The rearrangement joins TRBV5-1 to TRBJ2-5; 10 bases match TRBD2. CDR3 length equals 15 residues. From germline, CDR1 is SGHRS and CDR2 YFSETQ. Germline trimming cut 2 bases from V and 10 bases from J; bases unmatched to any gene: 11. CDR3 loop: CASSFDTSGAPVQYF. CDR3 nucleotides: TGCGCCAGCAGCTTTGACACTAGCGGGGCCCCTGTCCAGTACTTC. Full variable domain (missing parts from reference TRBV5-1 and TRBJ2-5): KAGVTQTPRYLIKTRGQQVTLSCSPISGHRSVSWYQQTPGQGLQFLFEYFSETQRNKGNFPGRFSGRQFSNSRSEMNVSTLELGDSALYLCASSFDTSGAPVQYFGPGTRLLVL.

This clonotype was counted ten times or more. The chain carries TRBV6-2 or TRBV6-3 and TRBJ2-5; tentative D call: TRBD2 (5 bases). Germline V gene lookup returns CDR1 MNHEY and CDR2 SVGEGT. V lost 6 bases, J lost 5 bases, and 19 bases lay in between. This CDR3 comprises 15 residues. The CDR3 here is CASRSQWELVETQYF. CDR3 coding DNA: TGTGCCAGCAGGTCACAGTGGGAGCTAGTTGAGACCCAGTACTTC.

This clonotype was counted at least ten times. V and J are TRBV20-1 and TRBJ2-1, with 13 bases identical to TRBD2. V shed 2 bases, J shed 6 bases, and the junction held 4 bases outside the gene matches. The CDR3 spans 15 residues. CDR1 DFQATT and CDR2 SNEGSKA come from the germline V gene (reference sequence). In nucleotides, the CDR3 is TGCAGTGCTAGAAAAGGGACTAGCGGGACCAATGAGCAGTTCTTC. Its translation: CSARKGTSGTNEQFF.

In its sample, this clonotype was seen a few times. The chain has TRBV19 and TRBJ2-7; no definite D call. Germline V gives CDR1 LNHDA, CDR2 SQIVND (reference sequence). The CDR3 consists of 13 residues. V was clipped by 0 bases and J by 10 bases, with 13 bases between them. CDR3 loop: CASSIDEGSEQYF. The CDR3 DNA reads as TGTGCCAGTAGTATAGATGAAGGGTCAGAACAGTACTTC.

The table lists this clonotype with many counts. This chain links TRBV2 with TRBJ1-1; TRBD1 agrees at 8 bases. V lost 6 bases and J lost 3; bases outside the gene matches: 3. The CDR3 length is 13 residues. Germline-derived CDR1 and CDR2 are SNHLY and FYNNEI. CDR3 coding DNA: TGTGCCAGCAGCCCGGACAGGGACACTGAAGCTTTCTTT. Protein product: CASSPDRDTEAFF.

V usage is TRBV7-3 and J usage is TRBJ2-1; D might be TRBD2 (6 bases). This CDR3 is built from 14 residues. The V end lost 2 bases, the J end lost 5 bases, and 10 bases lay between the germline ends. The V gene's germline CDR1 is SGHTA and CDR2 FQGTGA. The CDR3 is CASSLLPGDNEQFF. As DNA, the CDR3 is TGTGCCAGCAGCTTACTCCCGGGGGACAATGAGCAGTTCTTC.

Many counts were recorded for this clonotype. The J gene is TRBJ1-2, the V gene TRBV7-8; 10 bases line up with TRBD1. Trimming removed 4 bases from V and 3 bases from J; junction bases left unmatched: 5. CDR1 and CDR2 from the germline V gene are SGHVS and FQNEAQ. The CDR3 covers 15 residues. CDR3 amino acids: CASSYRQGADYGYTF. In DNA form, the CDR3 reads TGTGCCAGCAGCTACAGACAGGGGGCGGACTATGGCTACACCTTC.

This clonotype appeared a few times. This chain uses TRBV4-3 with TRBJ1-4; 8 bases line up with TRBD1. The CDR3 runs to 18 residues. The germline V gene has CDR1 LGHNA and CDR2 YSLEER. The V and J ends lost 3 bases and 7 bases, in that order; junction bases with no gene match: 16. The CDR3 here is CASSQVAAGGGGFEKLFF. The CDR3 nucleotides read TGCGCCAGCAGCCAGGTCGCGGCAGGGGGCGGCGGGTTTGAAAAACTGTTTTTT.

This clonotype was counted ten times or more. V is TRBV28 and J is TRBJ2-3; 9 bases align to TRBD2. Germline V lookup: CDR1 MDHEN, CDR2 SYDVKM. V was pared by 5 bases and J by 5 bases, with 11 bases of the junction left unmatched. The CDR3 extends over 16 amino acids. CDR3 sequence reads: CASSHEAGGTRDTQYF. The CDR3 bases are TGTGCCAGCAGTCATGAAGCGGGGGGAACTCGAGATACGCAGTATTTT.

This clonotype was picked up many times. The chain joins TRBV2 to TRBJ2-7; 7 bases agree with TRBD2. CDR1 and CDR2 from the germline V gene are SNHLY and FYNNEI. The CDR3 sequence is 15 residues long. J was trimmed by 4 bases and V by 4 bases; bases with no gene match: 10. In nucleotides, the CDR3 is TGTGCCAGCAGTGGGGTAAGCGGGATCTTATACGAGCAGTACTTC. Protein sequence: CASSGVSGILYEQYF.

In its sample, this clonotype was seen many times. An end of the junction differs from the germline gene, which may be a read error. The V call is TRBV5-1, the J call TRBJ1-5; 9 nucleotides line up with TRBD1. The CDR3 is made up of 15 amino acids. CDR1 is SGHRS and CDR2 is YFSETQ in the germline V gene. CDR3 loop: CASSPGQGAGQPQHF. The CDR3 region has the DNA TGTGCCAGCAGTCCGGGACAGGGAGCAGGTCAGCCCCAGCATTTT.

This clonotype was detected many times. The V gene is TRBV29-1, the J gene TRBJ2-1; D might be TRBD1 (6 bases). The CDR3 runs to 14 residues. CDR1 and CDR2 (germline): SQVTM, ANQGSEA. V lost 7 bases and J 0 bases, leaving 13 bases between the germline ends. DNA of the CDR3: TGCAGCGGTTTTGCACAGGGCTCCTACAATGAGCAGTTCTTC. Translation gives CSGFAQGSYNEQFF.

This clonotype was observed at least ten times. The gene calls are TRBV28 and TRBJ2-5; D ambiguous. Germline CDR1 is MDHEN and CDR2 is SYDVKM. Trimming removed 8 bases from V and 4 bases from J, with 14 bases in between. The CDR3 runs 13 residues. Here the CDR3 reads CASGRGGRETQYF. Written as DNA, the CDR3 is TGTGCCAGCGGCCGTGGTGGGCGAGAGACCCAGTACTTC.

About this clonotype itself: The likely explanation is a read error, given a far larger clone one base away. The chain has TRBV12-3 or TRBV12-4 and TRBJ2-1, with 7 bases identical to TRBD2. The CDR3 spans 15 residues. CDR3: CATSDSRRGDDEQSF. DNA of the CDR3: TGTGCCACCAGTGACTCGCGACGGGGGGATGATGAGCAGTCCTTC.

In regard to this clonotype: A much bigger clone sits one base away, suggesting this may be a read error. The chain is built from TRBV7-2 and TRBJ1-2; D possibly corresponds to TRBD1 (5 bases). The CDR3 length is 15 residues. Trimming removed 5 bases from V and 3 bases from J, with 16 bases in between. CDR1 is SGHTA and CDR2 is FQGNSA in the germline V gene. As DNA, the CDR3 is TGTGCCAGCAGCCCGCGGTTCGGGGGGGACTATGGCTACACCTTC. Amino acids: CASSPRFGGDYGYTF.

This clonotype was recorded at least ten times. The chain has TRBV7-2 and TRBJ1-4; D may be TRBD1 (6 bases). This CDR3 has 13 amino acids. CDR1 is SGHTA, CDR2 FQGNSA, per germline. With 9 bases removed from V and 8 bases from J, the gap between germline ends came to 16 bases. CDR3 nucleotides: TGTGCCAGTACGGACAGCCAGGAAGAAAAACTGTTTTTT. This sequence encodes CASTDSQEEKLFF.

In its sample, this clonotype was seen many times. The chain uses TRBV6-2 or TRBV6-3 and TRBJ2-1, with 8 bases that match TRBD2. CDR1 is MNHEY, CDR2 SVGEGT, per germline. This CDR3 region has 13 residues. The ends lost 10 bases at V and 5 bases at J; junction bases unmatched: 7. The CDR3 bases are TGTGCCACCTTAGCGGGGAGACACAATGAGCAGTTCTTC. It specifies CATLAGRHNEQFF.

This clonotype has at least ten counts. The V gene is TRBV6-9, the J gene TRBJ2-5; 9 positions match TRBD1. The germline gives CDR1 MNHGY, CDR2 SVAAGI. The CDR3 has 16 amino acids. V gave up 3 bases and J gave up 5 bases; unmatched junction bases: 10. CDR3 sequence: CASSYGRQGGGETQYF. DNA for the CDR3: TGTGCCAGCAGTTACGGAAGACAGGGGGGCGGCGAGACCCAGTACTTC.

This clonotype was seen at least ten times. V and J are TRBV10-2 and TRBJ2-3; TRBD2 matches 7 bases. Germline CDR1 WSHSY, CDR2 SAAADI. Trimming cost V 6 bases and J 2 bases; bases outside gene matches: 5. This CDR3 comprises 14 residues. The CDR3 protein is CASSTSGNTDTQYF. DNA for the CDR3: TGCGCCAGCAGCACGAGCGGGAACACAGATACGCAGTATTTT.

This clonotype was seen a few times. The J gene is TRBJ2-6, the V gene TRBV18; D remains ambiguous. CDR3 length: 16 amino acids. Germline lookup yields CDR1 KGHSH and CDR2 LQKENI. Trimming removed 3 bases from V and 4 bases from J, with 13 bases in between. The CDR3 DNA sequence: TGTGCCAGCTCACCGGGGATCCTAACCGGGGCCAACGTCCTGACTTTC. This sequence encodes CASSPGILTGANVLTF.

This chain connects TRBV19 to TRBJ1-5; D gene ambiguous. V was shortened by 7 bases and J by 7 bases, with 17 bases between the two germline ends. The V gene's germline CDR1 is LNHDA and CDR2 SQIVND (reference sequence). The CDR3 spans 14 residues. CDR3 nucleotide sequence: TGTGCCAGTAACCTTGAGAACATTGGGCAGCCCCAGCATTTT. It encodes CASNLENIGQPQHF. The variable domain in full, completed from reference TRBV19 and TRBJ1-5, reads DGGITQSPKYLFRKEGQNVTLSCEQNLNHDAMYWYRQDPGQGLRLIYYSQIVNDFQKGDIAEGYSVSREKKESFPLTVTSAQKNPTAFYLCASNLENIGQPQHFGDGTRLSIL.

In its sample, this clonotype was seen a few times. The V and J genes are TRBV20-1 and TRBJ1-2, with 8 bases lining up with TRBD1. V gave up 7 bases and J gave up 8 bases; unmatched junction bases: 9. The CDR3 runs to 12 residues. Looked up from germline, CDR1 is DFQATT and CDR2 is SNEGSKA (reference sequence). The CDR3 here is CSVGQGAMGYTF. Written as DNA, the CDR3 is TGCAGTGTCGGACAGGGCGCTATGGGCTACACCTTC.

This clonotype was counted many times. This chain links TRBV12-3 or TRBV12-4 with TRBJ2-7, with D unresolved. The V end was cut by 7 bases, the J end by 6 bases, with 13 bases between. There are 12 residues in the CDR3. CDR3 sequence: CASTRSGTEQYF. The CDR3 bases are TGTGCCAGCACCCGGTCGGGCACCGAGCAGTACTTC.

The rearrangement uses TRBV4-3 and TRBJ1-1, with D hard to call. Trimming took 2 bases from V and 0 from J, leaving 7 bases between them. Germline V lookup: CDR1 LGHNA, CDR2 YSLEER. The CDR3 spans 14 residues. The DNA of the CDR3 is TGCGCCAGCAGCCAAAAGCAGATGAACACTGAAGCTTTCTTT. Translating it yields CASSQKQMNTEAFF.

This clonotype was counted ten times or more. V is TRBV2 and J is TRBJ1-1, with D hard to call. Trimming took 0 bases from V and 0 from J, leaving 8 bases between them. The germline gives CDR1 SNHLY, CDR2 FYNNEI. The CDR3 totals 15 residues. CDR3 in DNA: TGTGCCAGCAGTGAAGCGCGCAGGTTGAACACTGAAGCTTTCTTT. It encodes CASSEARRLNTEAFF. Looking up the rest from reference TRBV2 and TRBJ1-1 gives the full variable domain: EPEVTQTPSHQVTQMGQEVILRCVPISNHLYFYWYRQILGQKVEFLVSFYNNEISEKSEIFDDQFSVERPDGSNFTLKIRSTKLEDSAMYFCASSEARRLNTEAFFGQGTRLTVV.

Many counts were recorded for this clonotype. This chain joins TRBV6-1 and TRBJ2-1; TRBD1 aligns across 8 bases. V was pared by 4 bases and J by 7 bases, with 6 bases of the junction left unmatched. The CDR3 contains 14 residues. The germline V gene has CDR1 MNHNS and CDR2 SASEGT. The CDR3 region has the DNA TGTGCCAGCAGTGGCCGGGACAGGCGAAATGAGCAGTTCTTC. Translation: CASSGRDRRNEQFF.